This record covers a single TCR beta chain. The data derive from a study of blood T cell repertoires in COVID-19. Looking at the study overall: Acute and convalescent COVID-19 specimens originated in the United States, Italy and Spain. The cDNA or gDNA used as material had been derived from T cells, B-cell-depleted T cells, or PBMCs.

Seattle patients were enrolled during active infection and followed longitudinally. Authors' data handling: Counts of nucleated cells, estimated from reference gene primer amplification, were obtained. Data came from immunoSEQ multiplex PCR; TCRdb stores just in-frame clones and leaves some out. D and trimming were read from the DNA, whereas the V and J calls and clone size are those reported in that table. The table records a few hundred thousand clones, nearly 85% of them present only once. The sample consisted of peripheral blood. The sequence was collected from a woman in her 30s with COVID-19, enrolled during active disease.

The CDR3 bases are TGTGCCAGCAGGGGGGGACTAGCGGGTGGCGGGGAGCTGTTTTTT. Its translation: CASRGGLAGGGELFF. The chain recombines TRBV6-5 with TRBJ2-2, with 12 positions matching TRBD2. The V gene's germline CDR1 is MNHEY and CDR2 SVGAGI. V was pared by 6 bases and J by 7 bases, with 6 bases of the junction left unmatched. This CDR3 is built from 15 residues.